Listed here are 23 T cell receptor beta chains from one sample, sequenced in a study of lymphopenia after photon versus proton radiotherapy. Produced via immunoSEQ multiplex PCR; TCRdb's table is partial and in-frame only. Here the sample spans some 20,000 clones, less than 90% being singletons. The sequenced sample was peripheral blood, obtained from a patient treated with proton-based radiotherapy. These receptors came from a man aged 65 to 85 with pancreatic cancer.

This chain connects TRBV12-5 to TRBJ2-1, with D possibly being TRBD2 (6 bases). CDR3 length: 14 amino acids. The germline CDR1 and CDR2 sequences are LGHNT and FRNRAP. Trimming removed 6 bases at V and 7 bases at J, with 16 bases between. The chain's CDR3 is CASGDAGPLNEQFF. Written as DNA, the CDR3 is TGTGCTAGTGGGGATGCGGGGCCACTGAATGAGCAGTTCTTC.

The V and J genes are TRBV11-2 and TRBJ2-5; D perhaps matches TRBD2 (5 bases). CDR1 and CDR2 from the germline V gene are SGHAT and FQNNGV. This CDR3 region has 13 residues. Trimming stripped 5 bases from V and 0 bases from J, with 7 bases between. The DNA for the CDR3 is TGTGCCAGCAGCCGGGGTTACCAAGAGACCCAGTACTTC. This codes for CASSRGYQETQYF. Using reference TRBV11-2 and TRBJ2-5 for the parts outside the CDR3, the full variable domain is EAGVAQSPRYKIIEKRQSVAFWCNPISGHATLYWYQQILGQGPKLLIQFQNNGVVDDSQLPKDRFSAERLKGVDSTLKIQPAKLEDSAVYLCASSRGYQETQYFGPGTRLLVL.

The chain is built from TRBV2 and TRBJ1-4; D unclear. Germline assignment: CDR1 SNHLY and CDR2 FYNNEI. The CDR3 covers 11 residues. V was clipped by 4 bases and J by 7 bases, with 4 bases between them. The CDR3: CASSVSEKLFF. In nucleotides, the CDR3 is TGTGCCAGCAGTGTGTCTGAAAAACTGTTTTTT.

J is TRBJ1-1 and V is TRBV10-1; weak D call: TRBD1 (6 bases). Trimming stripped 5 bases from V and 11 bases from J, with 21 bases between. Germline loops: CDR1 WNHNN, CDR2 SYGVQD (reference sequence). This CDR3 spans 14 amino acids. The CDR3 sequence is CASSPSPGAPDAFF. As DNA, the CDR3 is TGCGCCAGCAGTCCCTCTCCAGGGGCCCCAGATGCTTTCTTT.

The count of this clone is one. This chain joins TRBV6-1 and TRBJ1-5; 8 positions agree with TRBD1. The CDR3 loop spans 13 amino acids. Germline CDR1 reads MNHNS; CDR2 reads SASEGT. V was pared by 6 bases and J by 4 bases, with 2 bases of the junction left unmatched. The DNA of the CDR3 is TGTGCCAGCAGCAGGACAGGGAATCAGCCCCAGCATTTT. Its translation is CASSRTGNQPQHF.

The rearrangement uses TRBV25-1 and TRBJ2-7; 10 nucleotides agree with TRBD2. The ends lost 2 bases at V and 2 bases at J; junction bases unmatched: 0. The CDR3 length is 14 residues. Germline V gene data show CDR1 as MGHDK and CDR2 as SYGVNS. In DNA form, the CDR3 reads TGTGCCAGCAGTGAAAGCGGGGGGGCCTACGAGCAGTACTTC. Its translation: CASSESGGAYEQYF.

V and J are TRBV7-6 and TRBJ2-7; 8 bases are shared with TRBD1. J lost 6 bases, V lost 5 bases, and 9 bases had no gene match. CDR3 length: 14 residues. CDR1 and CDR2 (germline): SGHVS, FNYEAQ. CDR3 bases: TGTGCCAGCAGCACGCGACAGGGGCGGACCGAGCAGTACTTC. This gives the protein CASSTRQGRTEQYF.

The V call is TRBV5-1, the J call TRBJ1-1; TRBD1 aligns across 8 bases. This CDR3 is 13 amino acids long. CDR1 is SGHRS and CDR2 is YFSETQ in the germline V gene. V trimming: 3 bases; J trimming: 10 bases; junction bases outside the gene matches: 8. This CDR3 reads CASSSVRGQVAFF. The DNA for the CDR3 is TGCGCCAGCAGCTCGGTCAGGGGGCAGGTAGCTTTCTTT.

This clone was seen only once. The gene calls are TRBV6-1 and TRBJ2-2; the match to TRBD1 covers 7 bases. V lost 3 bases, J lost 5 bases, and 0 bases stayed unmatched. The germline gives CDR1 MNHNS, CDR2 SASEGT. The CDR3 is 13 residues long. The DNA for the CDR3 is TGTGCCAGCAGTGAGACAGGGACCGGGGAGCTGTTTTTT. Protein product: CASSETGTGELFF.

The gene calls are TRBV7-6 and TRBJ2-3; TRBD2 agrees at 10 bases. The V gene end was trimmed by 3 bases and the J gene end by 2 bases; junction bases not matched to a gene: 8. CDR3 length: 17 residues. CDR1 and CDR2 (germline): SGHVS, FNYEAQ. The CDR3 loop is CASSFSGGLPNTDTQYF. Here the CDR3 DNA reads TGTGCCAGCAGCTTTAGCGGGGGGCTGCCTAACACAGATACGCAGTATTTT.

J is TRBJ2-7 and V is TRBV11-1; the match to TRBD1 covers 9 bases. This CDR3 comprises 15 residues. CDR1 and CDR2 (germline): SGHAT, FQDESV (reference sequence). The V segment lost 4 bases and the J segment 5 bases; nucleotides outside the gene matches: 9. The CDR3 here is CASSSRDRVRHEQYF. The CDR3 nucleotides are TGTGCCAGCAGCTCGCGGGACAGGGTTCGCCACGAGCAGTACTTC.

The chain carries TRBV7-3 and TRBJ2-2; D remains ambiguous. The germline V gene has CDR1 SGHTA and CDR2 FQGTGA. The CDR3 has 12 residues. The V and J ends lost 0 bases and 7 bases respectively, with 3 bases between them. This chain's CDR3 is CASSLTNGELFF. CDR3 sequence (DNA): TGTGCCAGCAGCTTAACCAACGGGGAGCTGTTTTTT. The full variable domain, rest sourced from reference TRBV7-3 and TRBJ2-2, is GAGVSQTPSNKVTEKGKYVELRCDPISGHTALYWYRQSLGQGPEFLIYFQGTGAADDSGLPNDRFFAVRPEGSVSTLKIQRTERGDSAVYLCASSLTNGELFFGEGSRLTVL.

In its sample, this clone was seen once. The chain's CDR3 is CASSLIAGLVDTQYF. The CDR3 DNA reads as TGTGCCAGCAGCTTAATAGCGGGATTGGTAGATACGCAGTATTTT. V gene TRBV7-2 combines with J gene TRBJ2-3, with 8 bases that match TRBD2. Germline assignment: CDR1 SGHTA and CDR2 FQGNSA. The CDR3 covers 15 residues. V gave up 2 bases and J gave up 5 bases; unmatched junction bases: 6.

J is TRBJ2-7 and V is TRBV18; D is possibly TRBD1 or TRBD2 (6 bases each). The V gene lost 2 bases and the J gene lost 5 bases, with 16 bases spanning the gap. Germline CDR1 and CDR2: KGHSH and LQKENI. The CDR3 covers 15 residues. CDR3 DNA sequence: TGTGCCAGCTCACCAAACGACGGGGGCGTCAACGAGCAGTACTTC. Its protein is CASSPNDGGVNEQYF.

The V call is TRBV28, the J call TRBJ1-1; 8 nucleotides match TRBD1. Germline values: CDR1 MDHEN, CDR2 SYDVKM. The CDR3 contains 17 residues. V was pared by 6 bases and J by 1 base, with 13 bases of the junction left unmatched. The CDR3 DNA reads TGTGCCAGCAGCCCCCCGGGACAGGCCGCTAGGAACACTGAAGCTTTCTTT. This codes for CASSPPGQAARNTEAFF.

This chain links TRBV11-3 with TRBJ1-1; D unresolved. The CDR3 sequence is 14 residues long. Trimming took 9 bases from V and 7 from J, leaving 21 bases between them. Germline loops: CDR1 SGHNT, CDR2 YENEEA. The CDR3 spells CARSNPRTEDEAFF. In nucleotides, the CDR3 is TGTGCCAGGTCCAATCCGAGGACGGAGGATGAAGCTTTCTTT.

V and J are TRBV11-2 and TRBJ2-5; 8 bases agree with TRBD1. The CDR3 contains 16 residues. Germline-derived CDR1 and CDR2 are SGHAT and FQNNGV. The J segment lost 5 bases and the V segment lost 5 bases, leaving 13 bases of the junction unmatched. CDR3 residues: CASSTQGQVYGETQYF. For the CDR3, the DNA is TGTGCCAGCAGCACCCAGGGACAGGTATATGGTGAGACCCAGTACTTC. The full variable domain, in which reference TRBV11-2 and TRBJ2-5 provide the parts outside the CDR3, is EAGVAQSPRYKIIEKRQSVAFWCNPISGHATLYWYQQILGQGPKLLIQFQNNGVVDDSQLPKDRFSAERLKGVDSTLKIQPAKLEDSAVYLCASSTQGQVYGETQYFGPGTRLLVL.

This chain connects TRBV6-1 to TRBJ2-1, with a weak D call TRBD2 (5 bases). Trimming pared 4 bases from V and 9 bases from J, leaving 13 bases between. The germline CDR1 and CDR2 sequences are MNHNS and SASEGT. The CDR3 has 13 residues. Here the CDR3 DNA reads TGTGCCAGCAGTGTGAATGTGGGAGCTGAGCAGTTCTTC. This encodes CASSVNVGAEQFF.

As concerns this clone: At one boundary the junction diverges from the germline segment, which might be a read error. This rearrangement joins TRBV9 to TRBJ2-7; 7 bases align to TRBD1. The CDR3 loop spans 14 amino acids. Germline V gene data show CDR1 as SGDLS and CDR2 as YYNGEE. CDR3 sequence reads: CVSSARDSLYEQYF. As DNA, the CDR3 is TGTGTCAGCAGCGCCCGGGACAGCCTTTACGAGCAGTACTTC.

The CDR3 DNA sequence: TGCGCCAGCACCACCGCAGGGGCGAGCACAGATACGCAGTATTTT. This encodes CASTTAGASTDTQYF. The chain has TRBV5-1 and TRBJ2-3; D possibly corresponds to TRBD1 (6 bases). The V and J ends lost 6 bases and 0 bases respectively, with 14 bases between them. Per germline, CDR1 SGHRS and CDR2 YFSETQ. CDR3 length: 15 amino acids.

V and J are TRBV19 and TRBJ2-1, with TRBD2 matching 10 bases. This CDR3 is 13 amino acids long. CDR1 and CDR2 from the germline V gene are LNHDA and SQIVND (reference sequence). V gave up 4 bases and J gave up 8 bases; unmatched junction bases: 2. The chain's CDR3 is CASSKGLAHEQFF. As DNA, the CDR3 is TGTGCCAGTAGTAAGGGACTAGCGCATGAGCAGTTCTTC.

This chain connects TRBV19 to TRBJ1-4; no reliable D call. Trimming shortened V by 7 bases and J by 7 bases, and 16 bases separated the two germline ends. Germline V gene data show CDR1 as LNHDA and CDR2 as SQIVND (reference sequence). The CDR3 is 14 residues long. The CDR3 DNA is TGTGCCAGTACCAGGACCCTCGGGCCTGAAAAACTGTTTTTT. It is translated as CASTRTLGPEKLFF.

The V gene is TRBV2, the J gene TRBJ2-7; 10 nucleotides align to TRBD2. The V and J ends lost 4 bases and 1 base, in that order; junction bases with no gene match: 4. This CDR3 is built from 15 residues. CDR1 and CDR2 (germline): SNHLY, FYNNEI. CDR3 bases: TGTGCCAGCAGTGGGAGGACTAGCGGTTCCTACGAGCAGTACTTC. Translated: CASSGRTSGSYEQYF. Combining the CDR3 with reference TRBV2 and TRBJ2-7 gives the whole variable domain EPEVTQTPSHQVTQMGQEVILRCVPISNHLYFYWYRQILGQKVEFLVSFYNNEISEKSEIFDDQFSVERPDGSNFTLKIRSTKLEDSAMYFCASSGRTSGSYEQYFGPGTRLTVT.